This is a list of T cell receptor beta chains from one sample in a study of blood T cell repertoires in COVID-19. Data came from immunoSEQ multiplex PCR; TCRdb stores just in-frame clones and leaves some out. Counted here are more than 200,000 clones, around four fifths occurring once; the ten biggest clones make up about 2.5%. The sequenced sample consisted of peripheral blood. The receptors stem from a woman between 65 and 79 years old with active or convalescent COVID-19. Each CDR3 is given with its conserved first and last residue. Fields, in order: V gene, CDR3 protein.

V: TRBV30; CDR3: CAWSAGTGIEQYF
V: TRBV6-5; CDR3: CASSWALSGNTIYF
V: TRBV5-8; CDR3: CASSHGEGSPLHF
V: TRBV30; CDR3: CAWSRGGRGDEQFF
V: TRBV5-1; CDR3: CASSSSTGGDETQYF
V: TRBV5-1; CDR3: CASSLGRGGSPLHF
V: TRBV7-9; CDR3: CASSLSPQGAIDTQYF
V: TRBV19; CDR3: CASSRDRLLGNTIYF
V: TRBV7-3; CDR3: CASSMGQNNSPLHF
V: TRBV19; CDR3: CATKTVLGPQHF
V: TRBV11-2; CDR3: CASSLAGTGQSNEQFF
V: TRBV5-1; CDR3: CASSLTPTGSGANVLTF
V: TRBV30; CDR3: CAWSIMDTQYF
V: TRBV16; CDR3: CASKGDREYNEQFF
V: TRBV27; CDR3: CASSFDRGSGSPLHF
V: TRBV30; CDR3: CAWTLDRGRGGYTF
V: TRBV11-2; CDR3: CASSSLGLAGLSKNIQYF
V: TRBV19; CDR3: CAAYPGNGQPQHF
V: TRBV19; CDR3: CASSDSMNTEAFF
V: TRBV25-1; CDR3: CASSRGGHDPNTEAFF
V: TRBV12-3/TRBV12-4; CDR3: CASGRTGVLAFF
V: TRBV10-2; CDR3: CASSRVGGPGELFF
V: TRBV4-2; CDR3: CASSQDPPTDTQYF
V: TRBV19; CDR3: CASSSYPGQGQDSPLHF
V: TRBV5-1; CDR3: CASTLRTSGSTQYF
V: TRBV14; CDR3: CASSQGLNYGYTF
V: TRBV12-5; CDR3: CASGPSPSGGTEAFF
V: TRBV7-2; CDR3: CASSPSYEQYF
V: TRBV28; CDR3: CASSRVAVGKAKNIQYF
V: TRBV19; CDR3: CASSISPGQGAYGYTF
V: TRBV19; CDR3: CASSHRRQGKNIQYF
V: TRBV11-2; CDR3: CASSLESSGGGFF
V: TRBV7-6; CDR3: CASTLTFGGRATEAFF
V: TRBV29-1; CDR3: CSGGDSRGYTF
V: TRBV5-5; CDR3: CASSFTGLGFTEAFF
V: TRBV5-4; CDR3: CASSRSLQGTEAFF
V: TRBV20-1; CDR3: CSASRGAGLNHGYTF
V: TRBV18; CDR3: CASSPRSGEGEQYF
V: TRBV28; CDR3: CASSLAAGPDTQYF
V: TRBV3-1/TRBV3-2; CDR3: CASSRAGGRPDTQYF